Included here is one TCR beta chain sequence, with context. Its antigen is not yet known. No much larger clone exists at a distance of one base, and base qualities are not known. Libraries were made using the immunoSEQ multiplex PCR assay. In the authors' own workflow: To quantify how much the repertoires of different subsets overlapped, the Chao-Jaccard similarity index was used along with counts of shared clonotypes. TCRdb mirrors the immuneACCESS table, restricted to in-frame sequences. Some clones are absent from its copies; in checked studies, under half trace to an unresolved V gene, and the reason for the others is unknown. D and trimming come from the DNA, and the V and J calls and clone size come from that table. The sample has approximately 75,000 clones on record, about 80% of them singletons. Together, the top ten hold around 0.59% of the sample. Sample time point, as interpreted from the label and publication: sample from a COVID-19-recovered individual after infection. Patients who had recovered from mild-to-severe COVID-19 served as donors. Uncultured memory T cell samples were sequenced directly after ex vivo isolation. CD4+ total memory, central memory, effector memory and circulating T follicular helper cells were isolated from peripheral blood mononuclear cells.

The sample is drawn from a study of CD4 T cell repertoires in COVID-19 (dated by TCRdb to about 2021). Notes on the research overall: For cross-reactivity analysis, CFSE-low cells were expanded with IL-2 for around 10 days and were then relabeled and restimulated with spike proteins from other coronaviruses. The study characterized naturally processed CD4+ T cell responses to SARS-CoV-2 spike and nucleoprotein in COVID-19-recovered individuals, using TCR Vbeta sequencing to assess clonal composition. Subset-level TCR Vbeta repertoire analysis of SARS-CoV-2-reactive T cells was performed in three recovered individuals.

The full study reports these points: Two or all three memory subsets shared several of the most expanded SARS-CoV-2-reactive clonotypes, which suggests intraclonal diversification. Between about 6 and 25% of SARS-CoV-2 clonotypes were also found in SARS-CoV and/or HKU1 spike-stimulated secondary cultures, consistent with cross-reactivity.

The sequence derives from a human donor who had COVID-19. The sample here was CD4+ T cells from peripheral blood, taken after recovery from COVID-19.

The DNA sequence is TGTGCCAGTAGTACGGTGAACACTGAAGCTTTCTTT. This sequence encodes CASSTVNTEAFF. The receptor chain draws on TRBV19 and TRBJ1-1; the D gene is not confidently resolved. Inclusive of the bounding cysteine and phenylalanine, the CDR3 is 12 residues long. Only the CDR3 region is kept as DNA, spanning 36 bases read in frame from base 1. The germline V gene (reference sequence) yields LNHDA for CDR1 and SQIVND for CDR2. Trimming costs V 4 bases and J 0 bases, and their ends lie 3 bases apart.